A selection of T cell receptor beta chains follows, all from one sample in a study of CXCR3-negative and CXCR3-positive naive CD8 T cells. TCRdb reprocessed the 5' RACE reads and reports one entry per CDR3 protein, with no DNA. The sample shows over 70,000 distinct CDR3 sequences, and approximately 1.5% sits with its ten largest clones. Sequenced material: naive CXCR3- CD8+ T cells from blood. The receptors shown here come from a human donor in good health. Some clones in this sample may be carry-over from other donors' samples. CDR3s include the opening cysteine and the closing phenylalanine or tryptophan. The order of the fields is V gene, J gene, CDR3 protein.

TRBV12-3/TRBV12-4,TRBJ2-3,CASSFGGGDTQYF
TRBV29-1,TRBJ2-3,CSVTSGRAQTDTQYF
TRBV20-1,TRBJ2-7,CSARDLGGYEQYF
TRBV15,TRBJ1-1,CATSRTGTANTEAFF
TRBV20-1,TRBJ1-1,CSAWDRGLAEAFF
TRBV29-1,TRBJ2-3,CSVDDTSVRTDTQYF
TRBV19,TRBJ1-1,CASMAGSTEAFF
TRBV29-1,TRBJ2-7,CSVPGDWQGEQYF
TRBV9,TRBJ1-5,CASSVGPGLNQPQHF
TRBV5-1,TRBJ2-7,CASNLDTTGSYGYEQYF
TRBV11-3,TRBJ2-1,CASSFVADNNNEQFF
TRBV28,TRBJ2-7,CASSFEQSGDEQYF
TRBV7-2,TRBJ1-1,CASSLEGGVDTEAFF
TRBV29-1,TRBJ1-1,CSVDVFTEAFF
TRBV4-1,TRBJ2-2,CASSQNTGELFF
TRBV7-8,TRBJ2-5,CASSPRGEGPPTHRTQYF
TRBV27,TRBJ2-7,CASSPPGRTYEQYF
TRBV5-1,TRBJ1-1,CASRSLNTEAFF
TRBV24-1,TRBJ2-1,CATSERLAGNEQFF
TRBV10-3,TRBJ1-1,CAISTTFRTANTEAFF
TRBV3-1,TRBJ2-7,CASSQEFPSGAVKRESARYEQYF
TRBV7-2,TRBJ1-1,CARGPGQGNTEAFF
TRBV28,TRBJ1-5,CASSFRTGLGNQPQHF
TRBV7-9,TRBJ1-1,CASSASGGGNTEAFF
TRBV12-5,TRBJ2-3,CASGLVNQGGDTQYF
TRBV6-2/TRBV6-3,TRBJ2-2,CASSWGATGELFF
TRBV11-2,TRBJ2-3,CASSSTGGAYTQYF
TRBV4-1,TRBJ2-1,CASSQVAGTGDNEQFF
TRBV7-2,TRBJ2-7,CASSSSPEQYF
TRBV30,TRBJ2-1,CAWSSEMSGGPNEQFF
TRBV7-8,TRBJ2-3,CASSEDTQGPDTQYF
TRBV11-2,TRBJ2-1,CASSAPDRGPYNEQFF
TRBV7-9,TRBJ2-1,CASSPPLLRGSSYNEQFF
TRBV20-1,TRBJ2-7,CSARGLAGSYEQYF
TRBV12-3/TRBV12-4,TRBJ2-2,CASSGAGRGTSGGTGELFF
TRBV4-1,TRBJ2-2,CASSPRDLGLGGFTGELFF
TRBV4-1,TRBJ1-5,CASSQGDKGNNQPQHF
TRBV24-1,TRBJ2-1,CATSDPFRASGDLGNEQFF
TRBV29-1,TRBJ1-2,CSARDGNYGYTF
TRBV29-1,TRBJ2-5,CSVEGLAGGQETQYF
TRBV11-2,TRBJ2-2,CASSFTAGHNTGELFF
TRBV12-3/TRBV12-4,TRBJ2-7,CASSLGGRGEQYF
TRBV29-1,TRBJ2-7,CSVEVLASRELRLYEQYF
TRBV6-2/TRBV6-3,TRBJ2-1,CASSYWTTYNEQFF
TRBV4-1,TRBJ2-7,CASSHGGIYEQYF
TRBV28,TRBJ2-2,CASSLLGLAGSGTGELFF
TRBV27,TRBJ2-1,CASSSGTSGFDEQFF
TRBV29-1,TRBJ2-3,CSVPQSTSGTDTQYF
TRBV28,TRBJ1-2,CASRETRDRANYGYTF
TRBV10-3,TRBJ2-7,CAISGVDRDYEQYF
TRBV11-2,TRBJ1-1,CASSSMTGVNTEAFF
TRBV21-1,TRBJ2-3,CASSHRMRTDTQYF
TRBV6-5,TRBJ2-1,CASWTGGAYNEQFF
TRBV7-3,TRBJ2-7,CASSPSGGYPYEQYF
TRBV5-1,TRBJ2-7,CASSLGLAGVYEQYF